This T cell receptor (beta chain) was obtained from a study of T cell responses to AZD1222 COVID-19 vaccine. V was cut by 4 bases and J by 2 bases, with 14 bases left in between. This CDR3 spans 15 amino acids. The V gene's germline CDR1 is SNHLY and CDR2 FYNNEI. About this clone: What it binds is not known.

Libraries were prepared by immunoSEQ multiplex PCR; TCRdb keeps only in-frame clonotypes and omits some of them. The repertoire has about 130,000 clones, approximately 80% of them found once; the top ten carry 4.1%. General study results and limits: Among spike-specific TCRs, nearly half reportedly target unmutated variant regions.

This receptor was obtained from an adult in good health. Source: peripheral blood, taken on day 0 of AZD1222 vaccination. The chain employs TRBV2 and TRBJ1-1, with TRBD1 as a possible D gene (5 bases). CDR3 region: CASSGWGGSNTEAFF. The CDR3, as DNA: TGTGCCAGCAGTGGCTGGGGGGGGAGCAACACTGAAGCTTTCTTT.